The clone carrying this T cell receptor beta chain was found many times. Its target is not known. These data are taken from a study of tumor-infiltrating lymphocytes in primary liver carcinoma. It was unsorted whole blood that yielded blood RNA, and germline DNA was also extracted. Chronic HBV infection, which was untreated, was present in the patients. Prior to surgery, four milliliters of peripheral blood were drawn. Constant-region priming of 500 ng total RNA yielded TCR beta cDNA. TCR beta libraries came from three nested multiplex PCR rounds using slightly modified ARM-PCR. Forward primers for TRBV1-TRBV30 and a C-beta reverse primer served the first two PCR rounds, at 10 cycles each. TCRdb processed the multiplex PCR reads anew with MiXCR; each CDR3 protein has one entry. In the table there are about 320,000 distinct CDR3 sequences, 60% to 80% of which are singletons. General study results and limits: Blood had a significantly lower top-250-clone fraction than tumors did (p = 0.039).

The ends were cut back, 5 bases at V and 11 bases at J, with 22 bases in the middle. Germline loops: CDR1 MDHEN, CDR2 SYDVKM. This CDR3 region has 14 residues. This chain connects TRBV28 to TRBJ2-7; D uncertain. Sequenced input: peripheral blood. The clonotype comes from a man aged 35-49 years with primary liver carcinoma and hepatitis B virus infection. CDR3 nucleotide sequence: TGTGCCAGCAGTCCCCTGGCGGACCAGAGAGTCGAGTACTTC. Translated, it gives CASSPLADQRVEYF.